The source of this T cell receptor (beta chain) is a study of CD8 T cells in Susac syndrome. RNA, at about 0.5 to 1 ug, was reverse transcribed with random hexamers. An immunoSEQ multiplex PCR generated amplified TCR beta CDR3 products spanning 54 Vbeta and 13 Jbeta. TCRdb itself ran the immunoSEQ multiplex PCR reads through MiXCR, one entry per CDR3 protein. The sample contains more than 200,000 distinct CDR3 sequences, approximately 94% of which appear only once. Sequenced sample: CD4+ T cells from PBMCs. This sequence was found in a human donor with Susac syndrome.

The CDR3, as DNA: TGTGCCAGCAGTTATGCCAGGGTGAACGAGCAGTACTTC. Translated: CASSYARVNEQYF. The chain joins TRBV6-5 to TRBJ2-7; D may be TRBD1 (5 bases). The CDR3 is 13 residues long. V lost 3 bases and J 5 bases, leaving 11 bases between the germline ends. Germline loops: CDR1 MNHEY, CDR2 SVGAGI.